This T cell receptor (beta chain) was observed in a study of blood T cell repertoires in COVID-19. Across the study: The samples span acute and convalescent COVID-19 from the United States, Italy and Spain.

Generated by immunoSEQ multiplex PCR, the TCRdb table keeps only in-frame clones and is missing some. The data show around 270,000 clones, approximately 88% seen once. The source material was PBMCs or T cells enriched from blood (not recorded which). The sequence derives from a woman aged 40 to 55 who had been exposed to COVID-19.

The DNA for the CDR3 is TGTGCCAGTAGTCCTTGGACAGGGGGGTCAACTAATGAAAAACTGTTTTTT. Residues: CASSPWTGGSTNEKLFF. The chain couples TRBV19 to TRBJ1-4, with 10 nucleotides matching TRBD1. Germline loops: CDR1 LNHDA, CDR2 SQIVND (reference sequence). V lost 5 bases and J lost 0; bases outside the gene matches: 6. The CDR3 covers 17 residues.